This is a list of T cell receptor beta chains from one sample in a study of cytomegalovirus exposure and HLA in healthy donors. The table came from immunoSEQ multiplex PCR; TCRdb's copy has only in-frame clones and leaves some out. The table shows approximately 150,000 clones, with roughly 79% occurring only once. Sequencing was done on a sample of PBMCs. The receptors were gathered from a male donor in good health and CMV-seropositive. Both conserved end residues are part of each CDR3. The D gene is left open where the match is weak. For some rows the clone size is stated as once, few or many, or as a class when expanded; others skip it.

CDR3: CASSSPPGPLHF
DNA: TGTGCCAGCAGCTCCCCGCCCGGGCCCCTCCACTTT
D: NA
J: TRBJ1-6
length: 12
V: TRBV7-3
size: few

CDR3: CASSLGAGGNQETQYF
DNA: TGCGCCAGCAGCTTGGGCGCGGGGGGGAACCAAGAGACCCAGTACTTC
D: TRBD2
J: TRBJ2-5
length: 16
V: TRBV5-1
size: few

CDR3: CASSLGTSTDTQYF
DNA: TGCGCCAGCAGCTTAGGGACTAGCACAGATACGCAGTATTTT
D: NA
J: TRBJ2-3
length: 14
V: TRBV5-1
size: NA

CDR3: CASSQERVRGLAMIETQYF
DNA: TGTGCCAGCAGCCAAGAGCGGGTTAGGGGACTAGCGATGATAGAGACCCAGTACTTC
D: TRBD2
J: TRBJ2-5
length: 19
V: TRBV14
size: NA

CDR3: CASSLRLAGDHSYEQYF
DNA: TGTGCCAGCAGCCTCCGACTAGCGGGGGATCACTCCTACGAGCAGTACTTC
D: TRBD2
J: TRBJ2-7
length: 17
V: TRBV5-4
size: NA

CDR3: CASSFPGQSYEQYF
DNA: TGCGCCAGCAGCTTTCCGGGACAGTCCTACGAGCAGTACTTC
D: TRBD1
J: TRBJ2-7
length: 14
V: TRBV4-1
size: NA

CDR3: CASSGGGRQPQHF
DNA: TGTGCCAGCAGTGGGGGGGGGCGCCAGCCCCAGCATTTT
D: NA
J: TRBJ1-5
length: 13
V: TRBV27
size: NA

CDR3: CASSQQDLKETQYF
DNA: TGTGCCAGCAGTCAACAGGACCTAAAAGAGACCCAGTACTTC
D: NA
J: TRBJ2-5
length: 14
V: TRBV6-5
size: NA

CDR3: CASTHNDNSPLHF
DNA: TGTGCCAGCACACACAACGATAATTCACCCCTCCACTTT
D: NA
J: TRBJ1-6
length: 13
V: TRBV6-6
size: NA

CDR3: CASSLLTTETQYF
DNA: TGTGCCAGCAGCTTGTTGACTACAGAGACCCAGTACTTC
D: NA
J: TRBJ2-5
length: 13
V: TRBV5-4
size: NA

CDR3: CASSYGTVMGDEQFF
DNA: TGCGCCAGCAGTTACGGGACAGTCATGGGGGATGAGCAGTTCTTC
D: TRBD1
J: TRBJ2-1
length: 15
V: TRBV10-1
size: NA

CDR3: CASSFYFLRWPGINQPQHF
DNA: TGTGCCAGCAGCTTTTATTTCTTGCGGTGGCCGGGAATTAATCAGCCCCAGCATTTT
D: NA
J: TRBJ1-5
length: 19
V: TRBV5-6
size: NA

CDR3: CASSSGTGIYGYTF
DNA: TGTGCCAGCAGTTCCGGGACAGGAATCTATGGCTACACCTTC
D: TRBD1
J: TRBJ1-2
length: 14
V: TRBV6-5
size: NA

CDR3: CASSLDRGTQETQYF
DNA: TGTGCCAGCAGCTTGGACAGGGGTACTCAAGAGACCCAGTACTTC
D: TRBD1
J: TRBJ2-5
length: 15
V: TRBV6-1
size: once

CDR3: CASTLVSGHTGELFF
DNA: TGTGCCAGCACGCTCGTATCAGGGCACACCGGGGAGCTGTTTTTT
D: NA
J: TRBJ2-2
length: 15
V: TRBV7-9
size: NA

CDR3: CTSSSGTSYLTDTQYF
DNA: TGCACCAGCAGCTCCGGGACTAGCTATCTCACAGATACGCAGTATTTT
D: NA
J: TRBJ2-3
length: 16
V: TRBV1
size: once

CDR3: CASSLGTGGGEQYF
DNA: TGTGCCAGCAGCTTAGGGACAGGGGGGGGAGAGCAGTACTTC
D: TRBD1
J: TRBJ2-7
length: 14
V: TRBV13
size: few

CDR3: CASSEYGGDNSPLHF
DNA: TGTGCCAGCAGTGAATATGGCGGAGATAATTCACCCCTCCACTTT
D: NA
J: TRBJ1-6
length: 15
V: TRBV25-1
size: NA

CDR3: CASSDSNNSPLHF
DNA: TGTGCCAGCAGTGACAGTAATAATTCACCCCTCCACTTT
D: NA
J: TRBJ1-6
length: 13
V: TRBV7-2
size: NA

CDR3: CASSFVRAGANVLTF
DNA: TGTGCCAGCAGCTTCGTACGCGCTGGGGCCAACGTCCTGACTTTC
D: NA
J: TRBJ2-6
length: 15
V: TRBV7-2
size: NA

CDR3: CASSKLYEQYF
DNA: TGTGCCAGCAGCAAACTCTACGAGCAGTACTTC
D: NA
J: TRBJ2-7
length: 11
V: TRBV7-9
size: NA

CDR3: CASDRDRYNEQFF
DNA: TGTGCCAGCGACCGGGACAGGTACAATGAGCAGTTCTTC
D: TRBD1
J: TRBJ2-1
length: 13
V: TRBV2
size: NA

CDR3: CASSPGQGTYEQYF
DNA: TGCGCCAGCAGCCCGGGACAGGGGACCTACGAGCAGTACTTC
D: TRBD1
J: TRBJ2-7
length: 14
V: TRBV4-1
size: NA

CDR3: CASTDRGGSTTYEQYF
DNA: TGCGCCAGCACGGATAGGGGGGGTTCAACAACCTACGAGCAGTACTTC
D: NA
J: TRBJ2-7
length: 16
V: TRBV5-1
size: NA

CDR3: CASSHMDRGNYEQYF
DNA: TGCGCCAGCAGCCATATGGACAGGGGGAACTACGAGCAGTACTTC
D: TRBD1
J: TRBJ2-7
length: 15
V: TRBV4-1
size: NA

CDR3: CASGLVLRSGANYNEQFF
DNA: TGTGCTAGTGGTTTGGTACTTAGGAGCGGGGCAAACTACAATGAGCAGTTCTTC
D: TRBD2
J: TRBJ2-1
length: 18
V: TRBV12-5
size: NA

CDR3: CASSEFQGLYNEQFF
DNA: TGTGCCAGCAGTGAGTTCCAGGGATTATACAATGAGCAGTTCTTC
D: NA
J: TRBJ2-1
length: 15
V: TRBV25-1
size: NA

CDR3: CASNLGQGAYIQYF
DNA: TGTGCCAGCAACTTGGGACAGGGGGCGTACATTCAGTACTTC
D: TRBD1
J: TRBJ2-4
length: 14
V: TRBV2
size: NA

CDR3: CSVVGASGVSYNEQFF
DNA: TGCAGCGTTGTGGGAGCTAGCGGGGTATCCTACAATGAGCAGTTCTTC
D: TRBD2
J: TRBJ2-1
length: 16
V: TRBV29-1
size: NA

CDR3: CASSLPSGGKETQYF
DNA: TGTGCCAGCAGCTTGCCTAGCGGGGGGAAAGAGACCCAGTACTTC
D: TRBD2
J: TRBJ2-5
length: 15
V: TRBV5-4
size: NA

CDR3: CASSPKPLGRGGGTDTQYF
DNA: TGTGCCAGCAGCCCGAAACCCTTGGGGCGGGGGGGCGGGACAGATACGCAGTATTTT
D: TRBD2
J: TRBJ2-3
length: 19
V: TRBV5-4
size: NA

CDR3: CASSAPSGGGETQYF
DNA: TGTGCCAGCAGTGCGCCCTCCGGGGGGGGAGAGACCCAGTACTTC
D: TRBD2
J: TRBJ2-5
length: 15
V: TRBV6-5
size: NA

CDR3: CASSLEPTGEKLFF
DNA: TGCGCCAGCAGCTTGGAACCGACGGGAGAAAAACTGTTTTTT
D: NA
J: TRBJ1-4
length: 14
V: TRBV5-1
size: NA

CDR3: CASSVELTDTQYF
DNA: TGTGCCAGCAGCGTAGAACTCACAGATACGCAGTATTTT
D: NA
J: TRBJ2-3
length: 13
V: TRBV9
size: NA

CDR3: CASSSEKARFQGTGELFF
DNA: TGCGCCAGCAGTTCGGAGAAAGCGAGATTCCAGGGAACCGGGGAGCTGTTTTTT
D: NA
J: TRBJ2-2
length: 18
V: TRBV10-1
size: NA

CDR3: CASSYSTGGDTEAFF
DNA: TGTGCCAGCAGTTATTCTACAGGGGGCGACACTGAAGCTTTCTTT
D: TRBD1
J: TRBJ1-1
length: 15
V: TRBV6-5
size: NA

CDR3: CASSPGTPQETQYF
DNA: TGCGCCAGCAGCCCCGGGACACCCCAAGAGACCCAGTACTTC
D: NA
J: TRBJ2-5
length: 14
V: TRBV5-1
size: NA

CDR3: CASSARRGYEQYF
DNA: TGTGCCAGCAGCGCCCGACGAGGTTACGAGCAGTACTTC
D: NA
J: TRBJ2-7
length: 13
V: TRBV7-9
size: NA

CDR3: CASNPGQEGYEQYF
DNA: TGTGCCAGCAACCCAGGGCAAGAAGGCTACGAGCAGTACTTC
D: NA
J: TRBJ2-7
length: 14
V: TRBV7-8
size: NA

CDR3: CASREDRGVSQPQHF
DNA: TGTGCCAGCAGAGAGGACAGGGGAGTTAGTCAGCCCCAGCATTTT
D: TRBD1
J: TRBJ1-5
length: 15
V: TRBV6-1
size: NA

CDR3: CASSPGGNEQFF
DNA: TGTGCCAGCAGCCCGGGAGGCAATGAGCAGTTCTTC
D: TRBD2
J: TRBJ2-1
length: 12
V: TRBV7-9
size: NA

CDR3: CASSVRGSDTEAFF
DNA: TGTGCCAGCAGCGTCCGGGGTTCGGACACTGAAGCTTTCTTT
D: NA
J: TRBJ1-1
length: 14
V: TRBV9
size: NA

CDR3: CAISSPPDRQLTYEQYF
DNA: TGTGCCATCAGTTCGCCCCCGGACAGACAATTGACCTACGAGCAGTACTTC
D: NA
J: TRBJ2-7
length: 17
V: TRBV10-3
size: NA

CDR3: CAISESSGLTRTEAFF
DNA: TGTGCCATCAGTGAGTCCTCCGGCCTTACTAGGACTGAAGCTTTCTTT
D: NA
J: TRBJ1-1
length: 16
V: TRBV10-3
size: NA

CDR3: CASSPTGPTEAFF
DNA: TGTGCCAGCAGCCCGACAGGGCCCACTGAAGCTTTCTTT
D: TRBD1
J: TRBJ1-1
length: 13
V: TRBV7-9
size: NA

CDR3: CASSGTGPDTQYF
DNA: TGTGCCAGCAGTGGGACAGGTCCAGATACGCAGTATTTT
D: TRBD1
J: TRBJ2-3
length: 13
V: TRBV27
size: NA

CDR3: CAWSVLDGEQYF
DNA: TGTGCCTGGAGTGTACTAGACGGCGAGCAGTACTTC
D: NA
J: TRBJ2-7
length: 12
V: TRBV30
size: NA

CDR3: CAWSQATLRDRGYEQYF
DNA: TGTGCCTGGAGTCAGGCCACCCTCCGAGACAGGGGTTACGAGCAGTACTTC
D: TRBD1
J: TRBJ2-7
length: 17
V: TRBV30
size: NA

CDR3: CASSYGWAYSF
DNA: TGTGCCAGCAGTTACGGGTGGGCCTACTCATTT
D: NA
J: TRBJ1-1
length: 11
V: TRBV6-5
size: few

CDR3: CASSDNGYYGYTF
DNA: TGTGCCAGCAGTGATAACGGGTACTATGGCTACACCTTC
D: NA
J: TRBJ1-2
length: 13
V: TRBV6-1
size: NA

CDR3: CASSSSSGQGFYEQYF
DNA: TGTGCCAGTAGTTCATCCTCCGGACAGGGGTTCTACGAGCAGTACTTC
D: TRBD1
J: TRBJ2-7
length: 16
V: TRBV19
size: NA

CDR3: CAFSGGTGANVLTF
DNA: TGTGCCTTCAGCGGGGGGACTGGGGCCAACGTCCTGACTTTC
D: TRBD2
J: TRBJ2-6
length: 14
V: TRBV30
size: NA

CDR3: CASAGTDVSYEQYF
DNA: TGTGCCAGCGCCGGGACAGACGTCTCCTACGAGCAGTACTTC
D: TRBD1
J: TRBJ2-7
length: 14
V: TRBV11-2
size: NA

CDR3: CASSESGILQGTIYF
DNA: TGTGCCAGCAGTGAATCGGGCATTCTGCAGGGCACCATATATTTT
D: NA
J: TRBJ1-3
length: 15
V: TRBV6-1
size: once

CDR3: CASSLGTSGGEPLRDIQYF
DNA: TGTGCCAGCAGCTTAGGGACTAGCGGGGGGGAACCCCTCAGGGACATTCAGTACTTC
D: TRBD2
J: TRBJ2-4
length: 19
V: TRBV13
size: NA

CDR3: CASTLEGSSGANVLTF
DNA: TGTGCCAGCACGTTGGAGGGGTCATCTGGGGCCAACGTCCTGACTTTC
D: NA
J: TRBJ2-6
length: 16
V: TRBV4-2
size: once

CDR3: CASSQGSKGVRYF
DNA: TGTGCCAGCAGCCAAGGGTCTAAGGGGGTACGGTACTTC
D: NA
J: TRBJ2-5
length: 13
V: TRBV4-2
size: NA

CDR3: CASSADSSGNTIYF
DNA: TGTGCCAGCAGTGCGGACAGCTCTGGAAACACCATATATTTT
D: NA
J: TRBJ1-3
length: 14
V: TRBV2
size: NA

CDR3: CASRGVGGQGSPLHF
DNA: TGTGCCAGCAGAGGTGTCGGGGGGCAGGGTTCACCCCTCCACTTT
D: NA
J: TRBJ1-6
length: 15
V: TRBV5-5
size: NA